These 19 T cell receptor beta chains share one sample of origin, sequenced in a study of blood T cells in healthy people across ages. The second PCR ran about 6 to 12 cycles with a sample-barcoded 5' primer and J-beta primers. TCRdb re-analysed the 5' RACE reads in MiXCR, keeping a single row per CDR3 protein. Of 700,000 to 800,000 distinct CDR3 sequences in the sample, roughly 43% were seen once. Sequencing was done on a sample of blood. The receptors derive from a woman aged 55-70 years in good health.

V usage is TRBV28 and J usage is TRBJ2-1, with 15 bases aligning to TRBD2. The junction had 5 bases not matched to a gene; V was cut back by 6 bases and J by 8 bases. CDR1 is MDHEN, CDR2 SYDVKM, per germline. The CDR3 totals 15 residues. The CDR3 loop reads CASSRTSGGAHEQFF. Written as DNA, the CDR3 is TGTGCCAGCAGCAGGACTAGCGGGGGGGCTCATGAGCAGTTCTTC.

This clonotype was counted only a few times. CDR3 bases: TGTGCCAGCAGCTCCCCTACCTACAGGGGGCTGGGCGAGCAGTACTTC. Translation gives CASSSPTYRGLGEQYF. The V gene is TRBV7-9, the J gene TRBJ2-7, with 9 bases aligning to TRBD1. Trimming removed 4 bases from V and 6 bases from J; junction bases left unmatched: 13. CDR1 and CDR2 (germline): SEHNR, FQNEAQ (reference sequence). The CDR3 is 16 amino acids.

CDR3 nucleotides: TGTGCCAGCAGCTTGGAGGGACTAGCGGGGGATACGCAGTATTTT. Translation gives CASSLEGLAGDTQYF. The gene calls are TRBV9 and TRBJ2-3; 13 bases match TRBD2. The CDR3 is 15 amino acids. Trimming cost V 4 bases and J 6 bases; bases outside gene matches: 5. Germline loops: CDR1 SGDLS, CDR2 YYNGEE.

The chain combines TRBV20-1 with TRBJ2-1, with 8 bases fitting TRBD1. Germline CDR1 and CDR2: DFQATT and SNEGSKA (reference sequence). With 3 bases clipped from V and 5 bases from J, the junction kept 9 bases outside the gene matches. This CDR3 is 15 amino acids long. The CDR3 is CSASIPRDRHNEQFF. The CDR3 DNA reads as TGCAGTGCTAGCATTCCCCGGGACAGGCACAATGAGCAGTTCTTC.

There are a few counts of this clonotype. The chain combines TRBV28 with TRBJ2-1; D is undetermined. The V end was cut by 5 bases, the J end by 9 bases, with 11 bases between. Per the germline V gene, CDR1 is MDHEN and CDR2 is SYDVKM. The CDR3 runs 12 residues. The CDR3 DNA sequence: TGTGCCAGCAGTGAGAGATTCCTTGAGCAGTTCTTC. Protein product: CASSERFLEQFF.

This chain links TRBV7-2 with TRBJ2-3, with TRBD1 identical over 7 bases. V trimming: 4 bases; J trimming: 6 bases; junction bases outside the gene matches: 10. CDR1 is SGHTA, CDR2 FQGNSA, per germline. This CDR3 has 15 residues. The CDR3, as DNA: TGTGCCAGCAGCTCCGAGGGGGCGTCGGGGGATACGCAGTATTTT. It encodes CASSSEGASGDTQYF.

The chain joins TRBV20-1 to TRBJ1-1; the match to TRBD1 covers 8 bases. CDR1 is DFQATT and CDR2 is SNEGSKA in the germline V gene (reference sequence). CDR3 size: 15 residues. With V trimmed by 6 bases and J by 4 bases, 13 bases remained unmatched. CDR3 DNA: TGCAGTGCGCCCCTCCAGGGGGCGAGTTTCACTGAAGCTTTCTTT. Translated: CSAPLQGASFTEAFF.

This clonotype appeared a few times. The chain combines TRBV6-2 or TRBV6-3 with TRBJ1-5, with TRBD1 identical over 12 bases. V lost 5 bases and J lost 7; bases outside the gene matches: 6. Germline V lookup: CDR1 MNHEY, CDR2 SVGEGT. The length of the CDR3 is 15 residues. The CDR3 is CASSGTGGGRQPQHF. The CDR3 region has the DNA TGTGCCAGCAGTGGGACAGGGGGCGGGAGACAGCCCCAGCATTTT.

This clonotype has just a few counts. J is TRBJ2-3 and V is TRBV11-2, with D perhaps TRBD2 (7 bases). Looked up from germline, CDR1 is SGHAT and CDR2 is FQNNGV. Trimming stripped 5 bases from V and 6 bases from J, with 21 bases between. This CDR3 region has 16 residues. As DNA, the CDR3 is TGTGCCAGCAGCCCAGGGGCTCTAGCGGTTTCGGATACGCAGTATTTT. It translates to CASSPGALAVSDTQYF.

This clonotype was counted a few times. The gene calls are TRBV28 and TRBJ2-3, with 12 positions matching TRBD2. The germline CDR1 and CDR2 sequences are MDHEN and SYDVKM. V gave up 11 bases and J gave up 6 bases; unmatched junction bases: 12. The CDR3 runs to 15 residues. This CDR3 is CAAPLAGGPTDTQYF. CDR3 nucleotide sequence: TGTGCCGCCCCCCTAGCGGGAGGGCCAACTGATACGCAGTATTTT.

This chain links TRBV19 with TRBJ2-7; 7 positions match TRBD2. Germline V gene data show CDR1 as LNHDA and CDR2 as SQIVND (reference sequence). The CDR3 loop spans 14 amino acids. With V trimmed by 0 bases and J by 4 bases, 3 bases remained unmatched. The CDR3 DNA reads as TGTGCCAGTAGTATAGAAGACGGGAGGTACGAGCAGTACTTC. Its protein is CASSIEDGRYEQYF.

V usage is TRBV11-3 and J usage is TRBJ2-1; 8 bases match TRBD2. V trimming: 5 bases; J trimming: 7 bases; junction bases outside the gene matches: 10. Germline V lookup: CDR1 SGHNT, CDR2 YENEEA. The CDR3 loop spans 15 amino acids. Written as DNA, the CDR3 is TGTGCCAGCAGCCAAGTCGGGGGGGCTTATAATGAGCAGTTCTTC. As protein: CASSQVGGAYNEQFF.

This clonotype was picked up a small number of times. V usage is TRBV6-2 or TRBV6-3 and J usage is TRBJ1-5; perhaps TRBD1 as D (5 bases). V was trimmed by 6 bases and J by 7 bases, leaving 10 bases between them. Germline CDR1 and CDR2: MNHEY and SVGEGT. The CDR3 totals 12 residues. The CDR3 reads CASRARGQPQHF. In nucleotides, the CDR3 is TGTGCCAGCAGGGCGAGGGGACAGCCCCAGCATTTT.

In its sample, this clonotype was seen many times. The rearrangement links TRBV29-1 to TRBJ2-3; possibly TRBD1 for D (6 bases). The CDR3 sequence is 14 residues long. V was shortened by 1 base and J by 2 bases, with 10 bases between the two germline ends. Germline values: CDR1 SQVTM, CDR2 ANQGSEA. The CDR3: CSVEVGDTTDTQYF. In DNA form, the CDR3 reads TGCAGCGTTGAAGTAGGGGACACCACAGATACGCAGTATTTT.

This clonotype was counted between two and nine times. The V gene is TRBV9, the J gene TRBJ1-2; possible D gene TRBD1, 5 bases. Germline CDR1 SGDLS, CDR2 YYNGEE. Trimming took 1 base from V and 4 from J, leaving 8 bases between them. CDR3 length equals 13 residues. CDR3 sequence: CASSVLDSYGYTF. The CDR3 DNA is TGTGCCAGCAGCGTACTCGACAGCTATGGCTACACCTTC.

Only a few counts were recorded for this clonotype. The chain has TRBV5-6 and TRBJ2-4; maybe TRBD2 (6 bases). Trimming took 4 bases from V and 3 from J, leaving 17 bases between them. CDR1 and CDR2 (germline): SGHDT, YYEEEE. This CDR3 contains 16 residues. The CDR3 spells CASSPGPKGGKNIQYF. The CDR3 DNA reads as TGTGCCAGCAGCCCGGGACCCAAGGGAGGCAAAAACATTCAGTACTTC.

J is TRBJ1-5 and V is TRBV6-1; D is possibly TRBD1 (5 bases). This CDR3 has 14 amino acids. Germline assignment: CDR1 MNHNS and CDR2 SASEGT. V was shortened by 6 bases and J by 9 bases, with 18 bases between the two germline ends. The DNA for the CDR3 is TGTGCCAGCAGCAAGAAATCGAGGGGTCGGCCCCAGCATTTT. Its translation is CASSKKSRGRPQHF.

This clonotype was observed a handful of times. The V and J genes are TRBV24-1 and TRBJ2-1; maybe TRBD2 (6 bases). The CDR3 spans 15 residues. Trimming removed 3 bases from V and 7 bases from J, with 15 bases in between. Germline V CDR1 and CDR2: KGHDR, SFDVKD. The CDR3 here is CATSDPGPRGNEQFF. DNA for the CDR3: TGTGCCACCAGTGATCCCGGGCCTCGGGGGAATGAGCAGTTCTTC.

The chain has TRBV29-1 and TRBJ2-3; D remains ambiguous. CDR3 length: 14 amino acids. Germline V gives CDR1 SQVTM, CDR2 ANQGSEA. V lost 0 bases and J lost 4, with 11 bases in between. The CDR3 region is CSVEDLGGADTQYF. CDR3 nucleotides: TGCAGCGTTGAAGATCTAGGTGGGGCAGATACGCAGTATTTT.